These 25 T cell receptor beta chains were sequenced from one sample in a study of T cell repertoires in cytomegalovirus infection. TCRdb processed the reads anew with MiXCR; each CDR3 protein has one entry. The data contain 480,000 or so distinct CDR3 sequences, about 11% of them seen just once; the ten biggest clones take up around 9.6%. The sequencing input was PBMCs. The receptors were sampled from a human donor in good health (CMV status not recorded). Some clones in this sample may be carry-over from other donors' samples.

The J gene is TRBJ2-4, the V gene TRBV2; no clear D. The germline CDR1 and CDR2 sequences are SNHLY and FYNNEI. Trimming left V 2 bases short and J 0 bases short, with 5 bases between. The CDR3 runs 14 residues. The CDR3 DNA is TGTGCCAGCAGTGAATCGGGAGCCAAAAACATTCAGTACTTC. Its protein product is CASSESGAKNIQYF.

This clonotype was detected only a few times. The CDR3 end shows no conserved phenylalanine or tryptophan, and so a read error is likely. It is unclear where the CDR3 begins or ends on the DNA, so no DNA is shown, and the CDR3 is as TCRdb lists it. The chain employs TRBV6-1 and TRBJ1-1. The CDR3 is 11 amino acids in total, end residues counted. From germline, CDR1 is MNHNS and CDR2 SASEGT. Here the CDR3 reads CASSEAHGPTL.

This clonotype appeared many times. This sequence joins TRBV6-1 and TRBJ2-3; D gene uncertain. Trimming left V 2 bases short and J 4 bases short, with 7 bases between. The germline V gene encodes CDR1 MNHNS and CDR2 SASEGT. The CDR3 runs to 13 residues. The CDR3 sequence: CASSERLADTQYF. In nucleotides, the CDR3 is TGTGCCAGCAGTGAACGGTTGGCAGATACGCAGTATTTT.

J is TRBJ2-3 and V is TRBV4-1; weak D call: TRBD2 (6 bases). V was clipped by 5 bases and J by 0 bases, with 15 bases between them. CDR3 size: 16 residues. The germline CDR1 and CDR2 sequences are MGHRA and YSYEKL. The CDR3 reads CASSFRAGPSTDTQYF. Here the CDR3 DNA reads TGCGCCAGCAGCTTCAGGGCGGGACCTAGCACAGATACGCAGTATTTT.

The table lists this clonotype with many counts. The chain carries TRBV19 and TRBJ2-1; D perhaps matches TRBD1 (6 bases). The CDR3 spans 13 residues. Per germline, CDR1 LNHDA and CDR2 SQIVND (reference sequence). Trimming stripped 7 bases from V and 9 bases from J, with 16 bases between. As DNA, the CDR3 is TGTGCCAGTACCATCGACAGGATAGGTGAGCAGTTCTTC. Its translation: CASTIDRIGEQFF.

This clonotype was detected only a few times. The V call is TRBV7-9, the J call TRBJ2-2, with 9 positions matching TRBD2. The CDR3 consists of 16 residues. CDR1 and CDR2 (germline): SEHNR, FQNEAQ (reference sequence). The trim removed 4 bases at V and 4 bases at J, leaving 7 bases unmatched. The CDR3 sequence is CASSSVSGRATGELFF. The CDR3 region has the DNA TGTGCCAGCAGCTCCGTTAGCGGGAGAGCCACCGGGGAGCTGTTTTTT.

Ten or more counts support this clonotype. The CDR3 loop reads CASSLRSGPHNEQFF. The CDR3 bases are TGTGCCAGCAGTTTAAGGAGCGGGCCCCACAATGAGCAGTTCTTC. The rearrangement joins TRBV12-3 or TRBV12-4 to TRBJ2-1; perhaps TRBD2 as D (6 bases). This CDR3 is built from 15 residues. Trimming cost V 2 bases and J 5 bases, with 13 bases left between them.

This clonotype was picked up many times. V gene TRBV29-1 combines with J gene TRBJ2-6; D could derive from TRBD1 or TRBD2 (6 bases each). The germline V gene has CDR1 SQVTM and CDR2 ANQGSEA. The ends were cut back, 0 bases at V and 0 bases at J, with 12 bases in the middle. The CDR3 sequence is 17 residues long. The DNA for the CDR3 is TGCAGCGTTGAAGATCGGGGGACACTCTCTGGGGCCAACGTCCTGACTTTC. Its translation: CSVEDRGTLSGANVLTF. The full variable domain, in which reference TRBV29-1 and TRBJ2-6 provide the parts outside the CDR3, is SAVISQKPSRDICQRGTSLTIQCQVDSQVTMMFWYRQQPGQSLTLIATANQGSEATYESGFVIDKFPISRPNLTFSTLTVSNMSPEDSSIYLCSVEDRGTLSGANVLTFGAGSRLTVL.

This clonotype was counted many times. The gene calls are TRBV6-1 and TRBJ1-2; 12 nucleotides agree with TRBD1. CDR3 length: 18 residues. The ends lost 5 bases at V and 3 bases at J; junction bases unmatched: 13. CDR1 is MNHNS and CDR2 is SASEGT in the germline V gene. The CDR3 sequence: CASSTQIWDRGRDYGYTF. DNA for the CDR3: TGTGCCAGCAGTACCCAAATCTGGGACAGGGGGCGCGACTATGGCTACACCTTC.

There are a few counts of this clonotype. J is TRBJ2-7 and V is TRBV20-1; 11 nucleotides line up with TRBD2. Per germline, CDR1 DFQATT and CDR2 SNEGSKA (reference sequence). This CDR3 spans 16 amino acids. With V trimmed by 5 bases and J by 4 bases, 13 bases remained unmatched. The CDR3 DNA reads TGCAGTGCTCCGGGGGTACAAACTAGCGGGGGATACGAGCAGTACTTC. It encodes CSAPGVQTSGGYEQYF.

This clonotype appeared many times. V is TRBV6-6 and J is TRBJ1-2; no firm D call. V gave up 6 bases and J gave up 3 bases, with 8 bases separating them. The CDR3 length is 12 residues. CDR1 MNHNY and CDR2 SVGAGI come from the germline V gene (reference sequence). CDR3 sequence (DNA): TGTGCCAGCAGCCTAACGTACTATGGCTACACCTTC. It encodes CASSLTYYGYTF.

The chain carries TRBV10-3 and TRBJ2-3; 8 bases map to TRBD1. The CDR3 extends over 19 amino acids. The junction had 16 bases not matched to a gene; V was cut back by 4 bases and J by 1 base. From germline, CDR1 is ENHRY and CDR2 SYGVKD. CDR3 in DNA: TGTGCCATCAGTGGTATCCCCAGGACAGGGAGAATTGGCACAGATACGCAGTATTTT. It codes for CAISGIPRTGRIGTDTQYF.

This clonotype was detected ten times or more. J is TRBJ1-5 and V is TRBV6-6; D perhaps matches TRBD1 (5 bases). CDR1 and CDR2 (germline): MNHNY, SVGAGI (reference sequence). This CDR3 is 17 amino acids long. The V end lost 4 bases, the J end lost 6 bases, and 22 bases lay between the germline ends. This chain's CDR3 is CASSFPLGAASGQPQHF. DNA for the CDR3: TGTGCCAGCAGTTTTCCCCTTGGGGCCGCCTCCGGTCAGCCCCAGCATTTT.

The rearrangement links TRBV20-1 to TRBJ2-7; TRBD2 agrees at 10 bases. Germline V gene lookup returns CDR1 DFQATT and CDR2 SNEGSKA (reference sequence). This CDR3 has 14 residues. The ends lost 4 bases at V and 4 bases at J; junction bases unmatched: 7. CDR3 amino acids: CSATQAGGPYEQYF. The CDR3 bases are TGCAGTGCTACTCAAGCGGGAGGGCCGTACGAGCAGTACTTC.

This clonotype has only a few counts. The chain carries TRBV29-1 and TRBJ1-1; D is unresolved. CDR3 length equals 12 residues. V was cut by 5 bases and J by 1 base, with 8 bases left in between. Per germline, CDR1 SQVTM and CDR2 ANQGSEA. Here the CDR3 reads CSVRKGNTEAFF. The CDR3 DNA is TGCAGCGTTAGGAAAGGGAACACTGAAGCTTTCTTT.

This clonotype came up many times. The chain employs TRBV9 and TRBJ1-2; TRBD1 aligns across 7 bases. V was clipped by 0 bases and J by 8 bases; unmatched bases: 7. There are 14 residues in the CDR3. CDR1 SGDLS and CDR2 YYNGEE come from the germline V gene. CDR3 residues: CASSVDRGGRGYTF. The DNA of the CDR3 is TGTGCCAGCAGCGTAGACAGGGGAGGTAGGGGCTACACCTTC.

This clonotype was picked up many times. The rearrangement joins TRBV5-1 to TRBJ1-1; perhaps TRBD1 as D (5 bases). The V end was cut by 0 bases, the J end by 8 bases, with 14 bases between. The CDR3 extends over 14 amino acids. Germline CDR1 is SGHRS and CDR2 is YFSETQ. This CDR3 is CASSLALGPEEAFF. The CDR3 coding sequence is TGCGCCAGCAGCTTGGCCCTGGGACCGGAAGAAGCTTTCTTT.

The J gene is TRBJ1-5, the V gene TRBV29-1; D not resolved. CDR1 SQVTM and CDR2 ANQGSEA come from the germline V gene. The CDR3 contains 15 residues. Trimming took 4 bases from V and 3 from J, leaving 16 bases between them. DNA for the CDR3: TGCAGCGTTGGGGCCGAGATACGGGCCAATCAGCCCCAGCATTTT. Protein: CSVGAEIRANQPQHF.

The genes are TRBV27 and TRBJ1-6; D uncertain. Germline CDR1 and CDR2: MNHEY and SMNVEV (reference sequence). The CDR3 totals 18 residues. V shed 3 bases and J shed 0 bases, with 15 bases lying between them. CDR3 bases: TGTGCCAGCAGTTTGCAGGTCCCTGTGAGCTCCTATAATTCACCCCTCCACTTT. It codes for CASSLQVPVSSYNSPLHF.

CDR3 nucleotides: TGCAGCGTTGAAGATCGACTGAACACCGGGGAGCTGTTTTTT. It yields the protein CSVEDRLNTGELFF. This rearrangement joins TRBV29-1 to TRBJ2-2; D is unclear. The CDR3 covers 14 residues. V dropped 0 bases and J dropped 1 base, with 6 bases sitting between them. Germline CDR1 and CDR2: SQVTM and ANQGSEA.

This clonotype was picked up a small number of times. The CDR3 DNA follows: TGTGCCTGCCTCTCCCGCACTAGCGGCACAGATACGCAGTATTTT. This encodes CACLSRTSGTDTQYF. The chain has TRBV30 and TRBJ2-3; 7 positions match TRBD2. This CDR3 contains 15 residues. Germline trimming cut 6 bases from V and 1 base from J; bases unmatched to any gene: 10. Germline V gene sequence: CDR1 GTSNPN, CDR2 SVGIG (reference sequence).

This clonotype was recorded many times. V gene TRBV12-3 or TRBV12-4 combines with J gene TRBJ1-2; tentative D call: TRBD1 (5 bases). V lost 5 bases and J 10 bases, leaving 23 bases between the germline ends. CDR3 length: 15 amino acids. The CDR3 DNA sequence: TGTGCCAGCAGTAGACATCCTGGGACCGGGTGGGACTACACCTTC. Encoded protein: CASSRHPGTGWDYTF.

V usage is TRBV20-1 and J usage is TRBJ1-6, with 10 bases aligning to TRBD1. V lost 2 bases, J lost 10 bases, and 5 bases stayed unmatched. The CDR3 runs 14 residues. Germline V gene sequence: CDR1 DFQATT, CDR2 SNEGSKA (reference sequence). The CDR3 here is CSARTGTGDSPLHF. The CDR3 coding sequence is TGCAGTGCTAGAACCGGGACAGGGGACTCACCCCTCCACTTT.

Comments on this clonotype: At one of its ends the junction is not consistent with the germline gene, which may arise from a read error. The rearrangement links TRBV5-1 to TRBJ2-5, with no clear D. The CDR3 sequence is 11 residues long. Germline V gene lookup returns CDR1 SGHRS and CDR2 YFSETQ. DNA of the CDR3: TGCACCAGCAGCTTACAAGAGACCCAGTACTTC. This sequence encodes CTSSLQETQYF.

This clonotype was seen at least ten times. V is TRBV5-1 and J is TRBJ2-2; 7 nucleotides align to TRBD1. The CDR3 length is 13 residues. In germline, CDR1 is SGHRS, CDR2 YFSETQ. J was trimmed by 5 bases and V by 6 bases; bases with no gene match: 4. CDR3 loop: CASTEDRTGELFF. The DNA for the CDR3 is TGCGCCAGCACCGAGGACAGGACCGGGGAGCTGTTTTTT.